This T cell receptor (beta chain) stems from a study of T cell responses to AZD1222 COVID-19 vaccine. About the study: Doses given second, at about 4 or about 12 weeks, were pooled.

Study-wide points: At study baseline, merely several AZD1222 recipients were seropositive. Donors, mostly white British, included more females; clonal diversity was possibly underestimated.

Data came from immunoSEQ multiplex PCR; TCRdb stores just in-frame clones and leaves some out. The table includes roughly 120,000 clones, 80% to 90% detected once. Turning to this clone: Antigen specificity is unknown.

With 5 bases clipped from V and 4 bases from J, the junction kept 14 bases outside the gene matches. Germline CDR1 is SNHLY and CDR2 is FYNNEI. The CDR3 runs 18 residues. This sequence was found in an adult in good health. The chain combines TRBV2 with TRBJ1-2; 12 positions agree with TRBD1. This specimen consisted of peripheral blood, obtained on day 0 of AZD1222 vaccination. The CDR3 region has the DNA TGTGCCAGCAGTCTGCTCCGGGACAGGGGGCGCCTTGGCTATGGCTACACCTTC. Translating it yields CASSLLRDRGRLGYGYTF.